This TCR beta chain was documented in a study of HIV-infected children after antiretroviral therapy interruption. Whole-study context: Children were on planned treatment interruption or continuous treatment. Interruption-arm sampling covered weeks 0, 12, interruption end (24 or 48), and about 3 years post-study. Findings of the study overall: Naive CD4+ Gini coefficient rose by interruption end, suggesting clonal expansion.

Unique molecular identifiers were included in an RNA-based 3' RACE TCR library. TCRdb reanalysed the 3' RACE reads using MiXCR and keeps one entry per CDR3 protein. The data hold about 89,000 distinct CDR3 sequences, with around 6.9% observed a single time. Treatment specified: PENTA 11 planned treatment interruption arm or continuous ART arm. Germline CDR1 SGHTA, CDR2 FQGNSA. Trimming pared 1 base from V and 5 bases from J, leaving 7 bases between. CDR3 length: 13 amino acids. This clonotype showed up just a few times. The antigen is undetermined. The TCR originated in a pool of human donors with HIV. This sequence joins TRBV7-2 and TRBJ2-3; no clear D gene. The sample consisted of CD45RA+ CD4+ T cells from PBMCs, pooled from several time points, taken from a donor given antiretroviral therapy, either interrupted or continuous. Described subset: naive CD4+ CD45RA+ CD45RO- T cells. DNA for the CDR3: TGTGCCAGCAGCTTAGGCCAGTTAGATACGCAGTATTTT. Protein sequence: CASSLGQLDTQYF.